This T cell receptor beta chain was captured by sequencing in a study of cytomegalovirus exposure and HLA in healthy donors. Study-wide results and caveats: The classifier, whose performance was assessed in both the original and validation cohorts, reportedly diagnosed cytomegalovirus status with high specificity and sensitivity.

In the case of this clone: As yet, its antigen is unknown.

It was with 60 Vbeta and 13 Jbeta primers that the PCR ran. Using immunoSEQ multiplex PCR, the repertoire was profiled, and TCRdb retains in-frame clones only, with some absent. This table holds about 120,000 clones, more than 65% found once. The germline CDR1 and CDR2 sequences are MDHEN and SYDVKM. With V trimmed by 1 base and J by 5 bases, 8 bases remained unmatched. This CDR3 contains 17 residues. The material sequenced was PBMCs. This clonotype originated in a man aged 35 to 55 in good health and CMV-seropositive. The chain is built from TRBV28 and TRBJ1-6; 7 nucleotides line up with TRBD1. Here the CDR3 DNA reads TGTGCCAGCAGTTTATCATTAGGAGGGGGCAATAATTCACCCCTCCACTTT. This sequence encodes CASSLSLGGGNNSPLHF.